This TCR beta chain was identified during a study of glioma-infiltrating T cells. The study, taken as a whole, reports: Gliomas, especially low-grade, showed above-expected tissue-blood divergence; non-neoplastic patients showed below.

Note on this clonotype: The antigen is not known. This may stem from a read error, because a much larger clone lies one nucleotide away.

CDR3 length: 13 amino acids. The V gene's germline CDR1 is DFQATT and CDR2 SNEGSKA (reference sequence). TCR alpha and beta CDR3 regions were amplified from RNA using iRepertoire nested multiplex PCR. TCRdb reprocessed the multiplex PCR reads with MiXCR, giving one entry per CDR3 protein. The table shows more than 350,000 distinct CDR3 sequences, with roughly 41% occurring only once. This TCR was recovered from a human donor with low-grade glioma or glioblastoma, undergoing nonglioma brain surgery, or in good health (not recorded which). The sample was glioma tissue, nonneoplastic brain tissue, or PBMCs (not recorded which). V and J are TRBV20-1 and TRBJ2-1, with D tentatively TRBD2 (5 bases). CDR3 sequence reads: CSAIANSYNERFF. CDR3 coding DNA: TGCAGTGCTATAGCGAACTCCTACAATGAGCGGTTCTTC.